This T cell receptor (beta chain) originates from a study of blood T cell repertoires in COVID-19. Background on the study: Sites in the United States, Italy and Spain provided acute and convalescent COVID-19 samples. PBMCs, B-cell-depleted T cells, or T cells provided the cDNA or gDNA that made up the material.

In the original processing: Reference gene primer amplification gave nucleated cell count estimates. Here immunoSEQ multiplex PCR was the method, and the copy in TCRdb shows in-frame clones only, minus some. That table furnishes V, J and clone size, whereas the DNA furnished D and trimming. The profile shows approximately 100,000 clones, 85% to 90% of them singletons. The sequencing input was peripheral blood. The sequence derives from a human donor in a cohort sampled during active COVID-19.

The DNA of the CDR3 is TGTGCCAGCAGTTTACCGGTCGAGGGCTACACCTTC. Amino acid sequence: CASSLPVEGYTF. The chain has TRBV28 and TRBJ1-2; D uncertain. V shed 2 bases and J shed 8 bases, with 9 bases lying between them. The CDR3 sequence is 12 residues long. Germline loops: CDR1 MDHEN, CDR2 SYDVKM.